The T cell receptor beta chain described here comes from a study of blood T cell repertoires in COVID-19. Study background: Samples came from the United States, Italy and Spain, spanning acute and convalescent COVID-19.

Cohorts were based on clinical histories the participants reported. In Cohort 3, a recovered donor had either two negative PCRs, clearance, or symptom resolution. Original processing notes: Estimation of nucleated cell counts relied on the amplification of reference gene primers. Profiled with immunoSEQ multiplex PCR; TCRdb holds only in-frame clones, not every one. That table supplies the V and J calls and clone size; D and trimming were determined from the DNA. The table shows roughly 170,000 clones, with about 84% occurring only once. This clonotype originated in a man aged 50-59 years who had recovered from COVID-19. The material sequenced was PBMCs or T cells enriched from blood (not recorded which).

The CDR3 here is CAISESRQGAGNTIYF. In DNA, the CDR3 is TGTGCCATCAGTGAGTCGAGACAGGGGGCCGGAAACACCATATATTTT. The chain joins TRBV10-3 to TRBJ1-3, with 10 bases that match TRBD1. Germline CDR1 reads ENHRY; CDR2 reads SYGVKD. V shed 0 bases and J 4 bases; nucleotides not matched to a gene: 3. CDR3 length: 16 amino acids.